Below, 21 T cell receptor beta chains from the same sample are listed, as sequenced in a study of naive and memory T cell subsets. The beta constant-region primer was an equimolar mix of two oligonucleotides covering TRBC1 and TRBC2. The ligated cDNA underwent four PCR rounds using SP2 and nested alpha and beta constant-region primers. MiXCR, applied by TCRdb to the UMI-ligation and nested PCR reads, yields one record per CDR3 protein. The table includes tens of thousands of distinct CDR3 sequences, about 11% detected once. These TCRs' antigens remain unknown. The study, taken as a whole, reports: Naive repertoires, especially CD8, held a few larger clonotypes, possibly memory cells re-expressing CD45RA.

Material for sequencing was naive CD4+ T cells from blood. These receptors were taken from a human donor in good health.

This clonotype has just a few counts. The chain is built from TRBV24-1 and TRBJ2-5; D is unclear. This CDR3 region has 16 residues. The V and J ends lost 4 bases and 2 bases respectively, with 16 bases between them. Germline V lookup: CDR1 KGHDR, CDR2 SFDVKD. The CDR3 spells CATSEVGSGPQETQYF. In nucleotides, the CDR3 is TGTGCCACCAGTGAGGTGGGTTCGGGCCCTCAAGAGACCCAGTACTTC.

This clonotype was detected only a few times. This chain joins TRBV20-1 and TRBJ1-6; D possibly corresponds to TRBD1 (6 bases). The length of the CDR3 is 13 residues. V dropped 3 bases and J dropped 9 bases, with 12 bases sitting between them. Germline assignment: CDR1 DFQATT and CDR2 SNEGSKA (reference sequence). The CDR3 here is CSASIQGSSPLHF. The DNA for the CDR3 is TGCAGTGCTAGCATACAGGGAAGTTCACCCCTCCACTTT.

This clonotype appeared many times. The rearrangement links TRBV4-2 to TRBJ1-1; D is unresolved. V was trimmed by 6 bases and J by 1 base, leaving 9 bases between them. The CDR3 has 13 residues. CDR1 and CDR2 (germline): LGHNA, YNFKEQ. The CDR3 reads CASSTRQNTEAFF. The CDR3 nucleotides read TGTGCCAGCAGTACACGGCAGAACACTGAAGCTTTCTTT.

The chain carries TRBV14 and TRBJ2-2; a weak D match, TRBD1 (6 bases). The CDR3 spans 17 residues. Per the germline V gene, CDR1 is SGHDN and CDR2 is FVKESK. With 0 bases removed from V and 3 bases from J, the gap between germline ends came to 14 bases. The CDR3 bases are TGTGCCAGCAGCCAAGACTGGGGGCGTCTGGACACCGGGGAGCTGTTTTTT. This encodes CASSQDWGRLDTGELFF.

This clonotype has more than one count but fewer than ten. This sequence joins TRBV3-1 and TRBJ2-1; D is possibly TRBD2 (6 bases). Germline V gene lookup returns CDR1 LGHDT and CDR2 YNNKEL (reference sequence). The V and J ends lost 2 bases and 5 bases respectively, with 16 bases between them. CDR3 length equals 16 residues. The CDR3 protein is CASSQSPGALHNEQFF. CDR3 nucleotides: TGTGCCAGCAGCCAATCCCCGGGAGCCCTCCACAATGAGCAGTTCTTC.

This chain connects TRBV6-1 to TRBJ1-1; D gene unclear. The CDR3 spans 13 residues. V dropped 9 bases and J dropped 6 bases, with 17 bases sitting between them. Per the germline V gene, CDR1 is MNHNS and CDR2 is SASEGT. CDR3 in DNA: TGTGCCAGTCACCGGGCAGGAAGACCTGAAGCTTTCTTT. Its protein product is CASHRAGRPEAFF.

This clonotype has a count of ten or more. As DNA, the CDR3 is TGTGCCAGCAGTTACTCGTCCGGGGCTTTTAATTCACCCCTCCACTTT. This codes for CASSYSSGAFNSPLHF. The chain has TRBV6-6 and TRBJ1-6, with a possible D match to TRBD1 (5 bases). Trimming removed 0 bases from V and 6 bases from J, with 12 bases in between. The CDR3 is made up of 16 amino acids. Germline CDR1 reads MNHNY; CDR2 reads SVGAGI (reference sequence).

This clonotype came up many times. The rearrangement links TRBV11-2 to TRBJ2-1; D is possibly TRBD2 (5 bases). V lost 4 bases and J lost 3, with 16 bases in between. The CDR3 is 16 amino acids. CDR1 is SGHAT, CDR2 FQNNGV, per germline. Here the CDR3 DNA reads TGTGCCAGCAGCTCCAGCCAGCGGCCCAACTACAATGAGCAGTTCTTC. Its protein is CASSSSQRPNYNEQFF.

This sequence joins TRBV3-1 and TRBJ2-3, with 11 bases fitting TRBD2. Germline CDR1 LGHDT, CDR2 YNNKEL (reference sequence). The CDR3 totals 15 residues. Trimming at V came to 5 bases and at J to 3 bases, leaving 4 bases not matched to a gene. The CDR3: CASSELAGATDTQYF. As DNA, the CDR3 is TGTGCCAGCAGCGAACTAGCGGGAGCTACAGATACGCAGTATTTT.

This clonotype occurred many times. The gene calls are TRBV12-3 or TRBV12-4 and TRBJ1-6; D remains unclear. Trimming took off 6 bases at V and 9 bases at J, with 21 bases between the two ends. The CDR3 spans 16 residues. The CDR3 here is CASSPPARRTSSPLHF. CDR3 nucleotides: TGTGCCAGCAGCCCCCCAGCCAGACGTACCTCTTCACCCCTCCACTTT.

This clonotype was detected a few times. The genes are TRBV5-1 and TRBJ2-7; unclear D gene. The V gene lost 0 bases and the J gene lost 5 bases, with 9 bases spanning the gap. This CDR3 has 13 amino acids. Germline CDR1 SGHRS, CDR2 YFSETQ. The CDR3 coding sequence is TGCGCCAGCAGCTTGGCGGGCTACCACGAGCAGTACTTC. It yields the protein CASSLAGYHEQYF.

DNA of the CDR3: TGCAGTGCTTCCGGGACAGGCCGCCCTAACTATGGCTACACCTTC. Translated: CSASGTGRPNYGYTF. The rearrangement uses TRBV20-1 and TRBJ1-2; TRBD1 matches at 8 bases. Germline CDR1 and CDR2: DFQATT and SNEGSKA (reference sequence). This CDR3 is built from 15 residues. V lost 5 bases, J lost 0 bases, and 8 bases stayed unmatched.

This clonotype was detected a few times. The rearrangement joins TRBV7-8 to TRBJ2-1; 8 bases align to TRBD2. After removal of 2 bases from V and 6 bases from J, the junction contained 15 bases not matched to a gene. The CDR3 has 18 residues. Germline V gene lookup returns CDR1 SGHVS and CDR2 FQNEAQ. In DNA form, the CDR3 reads TGTGCCAGCAGCTTAAAGGGCCCAATCAGCGGGAGAAGCAATGAGCAGTTCTTC. This gives the protein CASSLKGPISGRSNEQFF.

This clonotype was picked up a small number of times. The chain combines TRBV10-3 with TRBJ2-1; TRBD1 is a possible D gene (5 bases). Germline loops: CDR1 ENHRY, CDR2 SYGVKD. V dropped 8 bases and J dropped 5 bases, with 16 bases sitting between them. There are 14 residues in the CDR3. The CDR3 nucleotides read TGTGCCATCTGGCAGGGCAGGGAAAACAATGAGCAGTTCTTC. Its protein product is CAIWQGRENNEQFF.

This clonotype was counted ten times or more. The chain combines TRBV6-5 with TRBJ2-3; D is undetermined. Trimming took 5 bases from V and 1 from J, leaving 16 bases between them. The V gene's germline CDR1 is MNHEY and CDR2 SVGAGI. CDR3 length: 16 residues. The CDR3 region has the DNA TGTGCCAGCAGTCGCATTCGGGCGTCGGGCACAGATACGCAGTATTTT. Its protein is CASSRIRASGTDTQYF.

V and J are TRBV12-3 or TRBV12-4 and TRBJ1-1; 8 nucleotides agree with TRBD1. CDR3 length: 16 amino acids. The V and J ends lost 8 bases and 5 bases, in that order; junction bases with no gene match: 16. The CDR3 region is CASGFDRGRVGTEAFF. The CDR3 DNA reads TGTGCCAGCGGGTTCGACAGGGGTCGAGTAGGAACTGAAGCTTTCTTT.

The sample holds many counts of this clonotype. The chain carries TRBV7-9 and TRBJ1-1; no definite D call. Per the germline V gene, CDR1 is SEHNR and CDR2 is FQNEAQ (reference sequence). Trimming removed 4 bases from V and 1 base from J, with 10 bases in between. This CDR3 has 14 amino acids. The CDR3 sequence: CASSSPAANTEAFF. As DNA, the CDR3 is TGTGCCAGCAGCTCCCCGGCAGCGAACACTGAAGCTTTCTTT.

The chain recombines TRBV12-3 or TRBV12-4 with TRBJ2-7, with D possibly called TRBD1 or TRBD2 (5 bases each). Trimming pared 7 bases from V and 0 bases from J, leaving 13 bases between. The CDR3 has 14 residues. The CDR3 loop is CASTPQRGSYEQYF. The CDR3 region has the DNA TGTGCCAGCACCCCCCAGAGGGGCTCCTACGAGCAGTACTTC.

The table lists this clonotype with a count of one. The chain combines TRBV20-1 with TRBJ2-1, with 7 nucleotides matching TRBD2. The V gene's germline CDR1 is DFQATT and CDR2 SNEGSKA (reference sequence). V shed 3 bases and J 8 bases; nucleotides not matched to a gene: 19. CDR3 length: 17 amino acids. CDR3 sequence (DNA): TGCAGTGCTAGGGTCCTAATAACTAGCGCGGTTAGGGATGAGCAGTTCTTC. It yields the protein CSARVLITSAVRDEQFF.

The sample holds a few counts of this clonotype. J is TRBJ1-1 and V is TRBV6-5, with no clear D. The CDR3 runs to 13 residues. Deletions cut 7 bases from V and 0 bases from J, with 9 bases between. Germline-derived CDR1 and CDR2 are MNHEY and SVGAGI. The CDR3 nucleotides are TGTGCCAGCAACAACGAATTGAACACTGAAGCTTTCTTT. The encoded protein is CASNNELNTEAFF.

The chain recombines TRBV6-2 or TRBV6-3 with TRBJ2-7, with TRBD2 identical over 13 bases. The J segment lost 3 bases and the V segment lost 7 bases, leaving 9 bases of the junction unmatched. CDR1 MNHEY and CDR2 SVGEGT come from the germline V gene. CDR3 length: 16 amino acids. The CDR3 DNA is TGTGCCAGCACTTCGGGACTAGCGGGATTTAACTACGAGCAGTACTTC. This gives the protein CASTSGLAGFNYEQYF.